The clone carrying this TCR beta chain was found a few times. The antigen is undetermined. This CDR3 has 15 residues. Germline V gives CDR1 SGHKS, CDR2 YYEKEE (reference sequence). V was clipped by 0 bases and J by 5 bases; unmatched bases: 6. This specimen belongs to a study of T-cell reconstitution after alpha-beta-depleted transplantation in children. Notes on the study in general: Reportedly, only several hundred clones from non-depleted graft cells drove alpha-beta T-cell counts at about two months.

Unique molecular identifiers were incorporated into the prepared TCRbeta library. TCRdb processed the PCR reads anew with MiXCR; each CDR3 protein has one entry. Here the sample spans around 440,000 distinct CDR3 sequences, roughly 17% being singletons. The sample in question was PBMCs, mostly from graft donor cells, obtained 360 days after TCRalphabeta/CD19-depleted stem cell transplant. The clonotype was recovered from a boy under three years old who had a stem cell transplant for Wiskott-Aldrich syndrome, so the T cells may come from the graft donor. The rearrangement joins TRBV5-5 to TRBJ2-3; 7 positions match TRBD1. Written as DNA, the CDR3 is TGTGCCAGCAGCTTGGGGGCCACAGGGGTAGATACGCAGTATTTT. Amino acids: CASSLGATGVDTQYF.